This note documents a single T cell receptor (beta chain) sequence. Its antigen is not known. This specimen comes from a study of shared clonotypes between healthy human individuals. Study-wide results and limits: Compared with clonotypes that all four donors shared, non-shared clonotypes had lower generation probabilities.

This CDR3 has 17 residues. V lost 9 bases and J lost 3; bases outside the gene matches: 15. CDR1 and CDR2 from the germline V gene are LGHNA and YSLEER. The naive CD8 fraction comprised CD45RO-negative cells positively selected for CCR7 and excluded terminally differentiated effector memory CD45RA+ cells. There were no recent acute infections or vaccinations among the donors, who were healthy HIV-negative adults. Clones were sequenced by immunoSEQ multiplex PCR, and TCRdb holds only the in-frame ones, with some missing. The repertoire holds 550,000 to 600,000 clones, with about 98% as singletons. The sample comprised naive CD8+ T cells sorted from blood. The chain couples TRBV4-3 to TRBJ1-3; 9 bases are shared with TRBD1. This TCR was sampled from a man younger than 40 in good health. CDR3 DNA sequence: TGCGCCAGGAAACAGGGGGCCAGGGGGCAAAATGGAAACACCATATATTTT. Translated, it gives CARKQGARGQNGNTIYF.